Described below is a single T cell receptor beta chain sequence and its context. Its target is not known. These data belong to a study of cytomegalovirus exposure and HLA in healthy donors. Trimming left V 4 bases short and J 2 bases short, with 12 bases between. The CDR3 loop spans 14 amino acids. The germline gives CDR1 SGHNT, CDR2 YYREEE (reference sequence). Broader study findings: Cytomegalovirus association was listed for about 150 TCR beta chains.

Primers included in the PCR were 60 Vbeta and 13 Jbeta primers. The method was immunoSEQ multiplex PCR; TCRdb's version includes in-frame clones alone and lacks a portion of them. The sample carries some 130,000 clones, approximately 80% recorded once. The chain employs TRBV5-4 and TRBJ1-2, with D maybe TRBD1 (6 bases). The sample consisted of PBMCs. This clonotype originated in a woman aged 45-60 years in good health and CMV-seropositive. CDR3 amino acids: CASSPTTGNYGYTF. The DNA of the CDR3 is TGTGCCAGCAGCCCTACTACAGGGAACTATGGCTACACCTTC.